A selection of T cell receptor beta chains follows, all from one sample in a study of cytotoxic CD8 clonotypes in ibrutinib-treated CLL. Assay: immunoSEQ multiplex PCR; the TCRdb copy retains only in-frame clones and omits some. The repertoire holds around 20,000 clones, 65% to 85% seen once, with 5% to 7% in the top ten. Sequenced here: PBMCs, sampled before ibrutinib treatment. The receptors were gathered from a human donor with chronic lymphocytic leukemia. Each CDR3 is given with its conserved first and last residue. The order of the fields is D gene, J gene, clone size, V gene, CDR3 DNA, CDR3 protein. D genes are given only for firm matches. Size values are once, few and many counts, or a class for expanded clones, and some rows have none.

D gene: TRBD2; J gene: TRBJ2-1; clone size: -; V gene: TRBV19; CDR3 DNA: TGTGCCAGTACCAAGGGGAGGGTAGCAACCTACAATGAGCAGTTCTTC; CDR3 protein: CASTKGRVATYNEQFF
D gene: -; J gene: TRBJ1-3; clone size: -; V gene: TRBV18; CDR3 DNA: TGTGCCAGCTCACAGGGGATCAACACCATATATTTT; CDR3 protein: CASSQGINTIYF
D gene: TRBD1; J gene: TRBJ1-2; clone size: -; V gene: TRBV27; CDR3 DNA: TGTGCCAGCAGCGGACCAGACAGGGCAAACTATGGCTACACCTTC; CDR3 protein: CASSGPDRANYGYTF
D gene: -; J gene: TRBJ2-2; clone size: -; V gene: TRBV5-1; CDR3 DNA: TGCGCCAGCAGCCGGAGCGCGCTAGACACCGGGGAGCTGTTTTTT; CDR3 protein: CASSRSALDTGELFF
D gene: -; J gene: TRBJ2-7; clone size: -; V gene: TRBV7-2; CDR3 DNA: TGTGCCAGCAGCTCTGGACATAGCTCCTACGAGCAGTACTTC; CDR3 protein: CASSSGHSSYEQYF
D gene: -; J gene: TRBJ2-6; clone size: once; V gene: TRBV9; CDR3 DNA: TGTGCCAGCAGCGTAGTTTCTGGGGCCAACGTCCTGACTTTC; CDR3 protein: CASSVVSGANVLTF
D gene: TRBD1; J gene: TRBJ2-6; clone size: -; V gene: TRBV30; CDR3 DNA: TGTGCCTGGAGCCATGGTCGGGACAGGGTCTACTCTGGGGCCAACGTCCTGACTTTC; CDR3 protein: CAWSHGRDRVYSGANVLTF
D gene: -; J gene: TRBJ2-7; clone size: -; V gene: TRBV28; CDR3 DNA: TGTGCCAGCAGTGGGGACTACGAGCAGTACTTC; CDR3 protein: CASSGDYEQYF
D gene: -; J gene: TRBJ2-4; clone size: -; V gene: TRBV4-1; CDR3 DNA: TGCGCCAGCAGCCAAGGCATCAGTGACATTCAGTACTTC; CDR3 protein: CASSQGISDIQYF
D gene: -; J gene: TRBJ1-2; clone size: -; V gene: TRBV7-8; CDR3 DNA: TGTGCCAGCAGCTTAGTAGGGTATGGCTACACCTTC; CDR3 protein: CASSLVGYGYTF
D gene: TRBD1; J gene: TRBJ2-7; clone size: -; V gene: TRBV19; CDR3 DNA: TGTGCCAGTAACGCCGGGACAGCCTACGAGCAGTACTTC; CDR3 protein: CASNAGTAYEQYF
D gene: TRBD1; J gene: TRBJ1-1; clone size: -; V gene: TRBV9; CDR3 DNA: TGTGCCAGCAGCGTAGAACAGGGGGGCTTTGGGGACACTGAAGCTTTCTTT; CDR3 protein: CASSVEQGGFGDTEAFF
D gene: -; J gene: TRBJ2-7; clone size: -; V gene: TRBV28; CDR3 DNA: TGTGCCAGCAAACTGGACAGCCCCTCCTACGAGCAGTACTTC; CDR3 protein: CASKLDSPSYEQYF
D gene: -; J gene: TRBJ2-2; clone size: -; V gene: TRBV6-5; CDR3 DNA: TGTGCCAGCTATAAGAGCACCGGGGAGCTGTTTTTT; CDR3 protein: CASYKSTGELFF
D gene: -; J gene: TRBJ1-1; clone size: -; V gene: TRBV7-9; CDR3 DNA: TGTGCCAGCAGCTTATTGTTAATAGGGGACTTT; CDR3 protein: CASSLLLIGDF
D gene: -; J gene: TRBJ1-1; clone size: once; V gene: TRBV11-3; CDR3 DNA: TGTGCCAGCAAACCCCTTCAAATCATAAGGGACACTGAAGCTTTCTTT; CDR3 protein: CASKPLQIIRDTEAFF
D gene: TRBD2; J gene: TRBJ2-1; clone size: -; V gene: TRBV19; CDR3 DNA: TGTGCCAGTCGCGGGGGTTTGTACAATGAGCAGTTCTTC; CDR3 protein: CASRGGLYNEQFF
D gene: -; J gene: TRBJ1-3; clone size: -; V gene: TRBV7-2; CDR3 DNA: TGTGCCAGCAGCTTATGGACCGGGGGAGACGGCACCATATATTTT; CDR3 protein: CASSLWTGGDGTIYF
D gene: TRBD1; J gene: TRBJ1-1; clone size: -; V gene: TRBV6-5; CDR3 DNA: TGTGCCAGCAGCCCACAGGGGGCCAATGAAGCTTTCTTT; CDR3 protein: CASSPQGANEAFF
D gene: -; J gene: TRBJ2-2; clone size: few; V gene: TRBV6-4; CDR3 DNA: TGTGCCAGCAGTGACAGCACGAACACCGGGGAGCTGTTTTTT; CDR3 protein: CASSDSTNTGELFF
D gene: -; J gene: TRBJ2-5; clone size: -; V gene: TRBV6-5; CDR3 DNA: TGTGCCAGCAGTCGAGGAGAGACCCAGTACTTC; CDR3 protein: CASSRGETQYF
D gene: TRBD2; J gene: TRBJ2-7; clone size: few; V gene: TRBV6-1; CDR3 DNA: TGTGCCAGCAGTGAGGGCGGGGGGGCCTACGAGCAGTACTTC; CDR3 protein: CASSEGGGAYEQYF
D gene: -; J gene: TRBJ1-1; clone size: -; V gene: TRBV5-1; CDR3 DNA: TGCGCCAGCAGCTTGGAGGCCAGGACGAACACTGAAGCTTTCTTT; CDR3 protein: CASSLEARTNTEAFF
D gene: TRBD1; J gene: TRBJ2-6; clone size: -; V gene: TRBV30; CDR3 DNA: TGTGCCTGGGCGGGACAGGGGGAAACTGGGGCCAACGTCCTGACTTTC; CDR3 protein: CAWAGQGETGANVLTF
D gene: -; J gene: TRBJ1-2; clone size: -; V gene: TRBV6-4; CDR3 DNA: TGTGCCAGCAGCCCAGGGTTGACGAACTATGGCTACACCTTC; CDR3 protein: CASSPGLTNYGYTF
D gene: TRBD1; J gene: TRBJ2-6; clone size: -; V gene: TRBV19; CDR3 DNA: TGTGCCAGTAACCCGGGACAGGGGGCGACTGGGGCCAACGTCCTGACTTTC; CDR3 protein: CASNPGQGATGANVLTF
D gene: TRBD2; J gene: TRBJ2-5; clone size: -; V gene: TRBV4-2; CDR3 DNA: TGTGCCAGCAGCCCCACTAGCGGGGGAACCCAAGAGACCCAGTACTTC; CDR3 protein: CASSPTSGGTQETQYF
D gene: TRBD1; J gene: TRBJ1-2; clone size: -; V gene: TRBV9; CDR3 DNA: TGTGCCAGCAGCGTAGGATCGACAGGGATGTATGGCTACACCTTC; CDR3 protein: CASSVGSTGMYGYTF
D gene: -; J gene: TRBJ1-1; clone size: -; V gene: TRBV10-2; CDR3 DNA: TGCGCCAGCAGAGGACCGATTGAAGCTTTCTTT; CDR3 protein: CASRGPIEAFF